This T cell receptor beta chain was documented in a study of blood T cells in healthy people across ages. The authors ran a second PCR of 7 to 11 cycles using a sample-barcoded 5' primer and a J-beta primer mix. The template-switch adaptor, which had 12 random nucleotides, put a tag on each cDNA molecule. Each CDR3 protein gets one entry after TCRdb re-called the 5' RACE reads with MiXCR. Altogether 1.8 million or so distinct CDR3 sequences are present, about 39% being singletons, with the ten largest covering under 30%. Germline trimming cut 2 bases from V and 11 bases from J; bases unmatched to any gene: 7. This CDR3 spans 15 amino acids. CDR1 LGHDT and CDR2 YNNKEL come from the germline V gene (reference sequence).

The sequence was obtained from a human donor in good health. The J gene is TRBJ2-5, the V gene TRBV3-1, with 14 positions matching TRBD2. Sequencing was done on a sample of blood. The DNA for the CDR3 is TGTGCCAGCAGCCAAAGACTAGCGGGGGGGAATGAGCAGTACTTC. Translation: CASSQRLAGGNEQYF.